This is a list of T cell receptor beta chains from one sample in a study of human T cells and chemical hapten exposure. TCRdb processed the RACE reads anew with MiXCR; each CDR3 protein has one entry. Of over 150,000 distinct CDR3 sequences listed, roughly 26% are singletons. The source material was whole blood, sampled in connection with sensitization to the hapten diphenylcyclopropenone (DPC). The source is a woman aged 18-30 years with alopecia areata. Some clones in this sample may be carry-over from other donors' samples. Both conserved end residues are part of each CDR3. Fields, in order: J gene, D gene, clone size, CDR3 length, V gene, CDR3 DNA, CDR3 protein. A D gene is named only where the DNA matches it firmly. Where a row states a size, it is once, few, many or the class of an expanded clone; other rows omit it.

TRBJ2-1 | TRBD2 | NA | 14 | TRBV29-1 | TGCAGCGCCGAGGGGGGCGGGAGGTGGAATGAGCAGTTCTTC | CSAEGGGRWNEQFF
TRBJ1-5 | NA | few | 16 | TRBV12-3/TRBV12-4 | TGTGCCAGCAGTTTAGGGTCAGTTCCTAGCAATCAGCCCCAGCATTTT | CASSLGSVPSNQPQHF
TRBJ2-2 | TRBD2 | few | 17 | TRBV4-1 | TGCGCCAGCAGCCAAGTGCTAGCGGACGCGAACACCGGGGAGCTGTTTTTT | CASSQVLADANTGELFF
TRBJ1-5 | NA | NA | 15 | TRBV27 | TGTGCCAGCAGTAATGCACAGGGTGGAGGACAGCCCCAGCATTTT | CASSNAQGGGQPQHF
TRBJ1-5 | TRBD1 | NA | 16 | TRBV19 | TGTGCCAGTACCCCCACGGACAGGGGTGATGGTCAGCCCCAGCATTTT | CASTPTDRGDGQPQHF
TRBJ2-3 | TRBD2 | NA | 14 | TRBV29-1 | TGCAGCGTTTTGTCGTCCGCGGGGGGATCCTCTCCGTATTTT | CSVLSSAGGSSPYF
TRBJ2-1 | NA | many | 14 | TRBV20-1 | TGCAGTGCTAGTGGGGACTCAGCGGGCGTTGAGCAGTTCTTC | CSASGDSAGVEQFF
TRBJ1-5 | TRBD1 | NA | 15 | TRBV27 | TGTGCCAGCAGTTTGGGACAGGGGGCGAGGCAGCCCCAGCATTTT | CASSLGQGARQPQHF
TRBJ1-1 | NA | once | 12 | TRBV9 | TGTGCCAGCAGCGAGAGAGACACTGAAGCTTTCTTT | CASSERDTEAFF
TRBJ2-7 | TRBD2 | NA | 14 | TRBV6-6 | TGTGCCAGCAGCCCCGGGAGGGCTTTCTACGAGCAGTACTTC | CASSPGRAFYEQYF
TRBJ2-3 | NA | NA | 12 | TRBV10-2 | TGCGCCAGCACCGAAGAGGACTATACGCAGTATTTT | CASTEEDYTQYF
TRBJ2-5 | NA | many | 14 | TRBV4-1 | TGCGCCAGCAGCCCCTTAGAGGGGGGGGAGACCCAGTACTTC | CASSPLEGGETQYF
TRBJ2-3 | NA | NA | 12 | TRBV12-3/TRBV12-4 | TGTGCCAGCAACCATTGGGGAGATACGCAGTATTTT | CASNHWGDTQYF
TRBJ2-5 | TRBD2 | few | 11 | TRBV2 | TGTGCCGGGGGGGAAGGAGAGACCCAGTACTTC | CAGGEGETQYF
TRBJ2-1 | NA | NA | 15 | TRBV4-1 | TGCGCCAGCAGCCCTCAGGGGGGCGTTCCGAATGAGCAGTTCTTC | CASSPQGGVPNEQFF